Shown below are 19 T cell receptor beta chains from a single sample sequenced in a study of T cell clonotyping in hematopoietic cell transplantation. Only in-frame clones appear in the TCRdb table, and some are missing; sequencing was by immunoSEQ multiplex PCR. The table shows 5,500 to 7,000 clones, with about 78% occurring only once. This specimen consisted of peripheral blood mononuclear cells, obtained 180 days after allogeneic stem cell transplant. These TCRs come from a male patient in his 70s who had an allogeneic stem cell transplant from an unrelated donor, so T cells may come from the graft donor. Some clones in this sample may be carry-over from other donors' samples.

The genes are TRBV2 and TRBJ1-5; D not resolved. The germline V gene has CDR1 SNHLY and CDR2 FYNNEI. V lost 3 bases, J lost 7 bases, and 10 bases lay in between. The CDR3 has 13 residues. CDR3 amino acids: CASSDDIGQPQHF. CDR3 nucleotides: TGTGCCAGCAGTGACGACATTGGGCAGCCCCAGCATTTT.

The chain combines TRBV7-3 with TRBJ2-2; D gene ambiguous. This CDR3 has 13 amino acids. Deletions cut 5 bases from V and 2 bases from J, with 6 bases between. Germline values: CDR1 SGHTA, CDR2 FQGTGA. The CDR3 DNA reads TGTGCCAGCAGCGGTAAAAACACCGGGGAGCTGTTTTTT. Its translation is CASSGKNTGELFF.

The chain links TRBV29-1 to TRBJ2-7, with 9 bases fitting TRBD2. Trimming cost V 1 base and J 3 bases; bases outside gene matches: 1. CDR1 SQVTM and CDR2 ANQGSEA come from the germline V gene. The CDR3 has 13 amino acids. The CDR3 DNA follows: TGCAGCGTTGAAGCACTAGCGGGCTACGAGCAGTACTTC. The encoded protein is CSVEALAGYEQYF.

The chain recombines TRBV30 with TRBJ1-3; D remains ambiguous. The CDR3 totals 15 residues. The germline V and J ends were trimmed by 2 bases and 7 bases, with 18 bases remaining between them. Germline CDR1 and CDR2: GTSNPN and SVGIG (reference sequence). CDR3 nucleotides: TGTGCCTGGAGTAGAGGCCCGGCTCGAGATAACACCATATATTTT. This codes for CAWSRGPARDNTIYF.

This clone was seen once. The genes are TRBV6-5 and TRBJ2-1, with 7 nucleotides matching TRBD2. CDR1 is MNHEY and CDR2 is SVGAGI in the germline V gene. The CDR3 has 16 residues. V lost 3 bases, J lost 8 bases, and 13 bases stayed unmatched. This CDR3 is CASSYVAGLTNDEQFF. The CDR3 region has the DNA TGTGCCAGCAGTTATGTGGCGGGACTAACAAATGATGAGCAGTTCTTC.

J is TRBJ2-2 and V is TRBV7-2; D tentatively fits TRBD1 or TRBD2 (5 bases each). The germline V and J ends were trimmed by 1 base and 1 base, with 7 bases remaining between them. This CDR3 spans 15 amino acids. Germline-derived CDR1 and CDR2 are SGHTA and FQGNSA. For the CDR3, the DNA is TGTGCCAGCAGCTTAGGAGGGGTGAACACCGGGGAGCTGTTTTTT. Its translation: CASSLGGVNTGELFF.

The CDR3 loop reads CAWSRQSGNQPQHF. DNA for the CDR3: TGTGCCTGGAGTCGGCAGTCCGGCAATCAGCCCCAGCATTTT. The chain employs TRBV30 and TRBJ1-5; no definite D call. Trimming removed 2 bases at V and 2 bases at J, with 10 bases between. The CDR3 loop spans 14 amino acids. Germline V gives CDR1 GTSNPN, CDR2 SVGIG (reference sequence). Drawing the rest from reference TRBV30 and TRBJ1-5, the complete variable domain is SQTIHQWPATLVQPVGSPLSLECTVEGTSNPNLYWYRQAAGRGLQLLFYSVGIGQISSEVPQNLSASRPQDRQFILSSKKLLLSDSGFYLCAWSRQSGNQPQHFGDGTRLSIL.

The V gene is TRBV7-2, the J gene TRBJ2-1; weak D call: TRBD2 (6 bases). This CDR3 spans 15 amino acids. Trimming took off 5 bases at V and 4 bases at J, with 15 bases between the two ends. Germline assignment: CDR1 SGHTA and CDR2 FQGNSA. The CDR3, as DNA: TGTGCCAGCAGCCCCCAGGTAGCGGATTACAATGAGCAGTTCTTC. Protein: CASSPQVADYNEQFF.

The chain combines TRBV6-5 with TRBJ1-1; D unclear. This CDR3 contains 12 residues. In germline, CDR1 is MNHEY, CDR2 SVGAGI. Trimming took off 7 bases at V and 6 bases at J, with 12 bases between the two ends. The CDR3 spells CASTHLDAEAFF. The CDR3 nucleotides are TGTGCCAGCACCCACCTGGACGCTGAAGCTTTCTTT.

The chain uses TRBV11-1 and TRBJ2-7; 12 bases line up with TRBD2. CDR1 and CDR2 from the germline V gene are SGHAT and FQDESV (reference sequence). The CDR3 totals 19 residues. J was trimmed by 2 bases and V by 1 base; bases with no gene match: 12. As DNA, the CDR3 is TGTGCCAGCAGCTTAGATGTGGGACTAGCGGGCAGCTCCACCTACGAGCAGTACTTC. Protein product: CASSLDVGLAGSSTYEQYF.

This clone is medium-sized. The chain links TRBV5-6 to TRBJ2-7, with no clear D. Trimming took off 4 bases at V and 1 base at J, with 9 bases between the two ends. CDR1 is SGHDT, CDR2 YYEEEE, per germline. The CDR3 extends over 13 amino acids. The CDR3 bases are TGTGCCAGCAGCATTGACGAGTCCTACGAGCAGTACTTC. Translated: CASSIDESYEQYF.

The rearrangement joins TRBV6-1 to TRBJ2-7; D is perhaps TRBD2 (6 bases). Germline CDR1 and CDR2: MNHNS and SASEGT. V gave up 4 bases and J gave up 4 bases, with 14 bases separating them. This CDR3 contains 14 residues. In DNA form, the CDR3 reads TGTGCCAGCAGTGGGGTTGCGGGGTTATACGAGCAGTACTTC. Amino acid sequence: CASSGVAGLYEQYF.

The chain combines TRBV2 with TRBJ2-7; TRBD1 might be the D (6 bases). CDR1 SNHLY and CDR2 FYNNEI come from the germline V gene. The germline V and J ends were trimmed by 3 bases and 4 bases, with 13 bases remaining between them. This CDR3 comprises 14 residues. The CDR3 loop reads CASSERTDDYEQYF. CDR3 sequence (DNA): TGTGCCAGCAGTGAGCGGACAGATGATTACGAGCAGTACTTC.

The V call is TRBV6-6, the J call TRBJ2-1; D is perhaps TRBD2 (6 bases). Trimming removed 4 bases at V and 4 bases at J, with 8 bases between. The CDR3 has 13 residues. Per germline, CDR1 MNHNY and CDR2 SVGAGI (reference sequence). CDR3 region: CASSWGVYNEQFF. The CDR3 DNA reads as TGTGCCAGCAGTTGGGGGGTATACAATGAGCAGTTCTTC.

The CDR3 sequence: CASRSWGDSNQPQHF. CDR3 nucleotides: TGTGCCAGCAGATCATGGGGGGATAGCAATCAGCCCCAGCATTTT. The J gene is TRBJ1-5, the V gene TRBV6-6, with D perhaps matching TRBD1 (5 bases). Trimming pared 6 bases from V and 0 bases from J, leaving 12 bases between. Germline values: CDR1 MNHNY, CDR2 SVGAGI (reference sequence). The CDR3 runs to 15 residues.

The J gene is TRBJ2-2, the V gene TRBV5-6, with 8 bases matching TRBD1. V lost 1 base, J lost 7 bases, and 9 bases stayed unmatched. The germline CDR1 and CDR2 sequences are SGHDT and YYEEEE. The CDR3 spans 16 residues. The CDR3 reads CASSLFFTGGGGELFF. As DNA, the CDR3 is TGTGCCAGCAGCTTGTTTTTCACAGGGGGAGGCGGGGAGCTGTTTTTT.

The gene calls are TRBV9 and TRBJ2-7; 11 nucleotides align to TRBD2. The length of the CDR3 is 16 residues. The germline V gene encodes CDR1 SGDLS and CDR2 YYNGEE. V shed 4 bases and J 0 bases; nucleotides not matched to a gene: 6. CDR3 region: CASSRTGLAASYEQYF. CDR3 coding DNA: TGTGCCAGCAGCCGAACGGGACTAGCGGCCTCCTACGAGCAGTACTTC.

This sequence joins TRBV11-3 and TRBJ2-2; weak D call: TRBD2 (6 bases). Trimming shortened V by 0 bases and J by 1 base, and 9 bases separated the two germline ends. The CDR3 spans 16 residues. The V gene's germline CDR1 is SGHNT and CDR2 YENEEA. CDR3 coding DNA: TGTGCCAGCAGCTTAGAGGAGGGCCGGAACACCGGGGAGCTGTTTTTT. Residues: CASSLEEGRNTGELFF.

The chain combines TRBV25-1 with TRBJ2-7, with unresolved D. The ends were cut back, 8 bases at V and 8 bases at J, with 13 bases in the middle. Germline V gene data show CDR1 as MGHDK and CDR2 as SYGVNS. The CDR3 is made up of 11 amino acids. The chain's CDR3 is CASATSEKQYF. The CDR3 nucleotides are TGTGCCAGCGCGACCTCTGAAAAGCAGTACTTC.